This TCR beta chain was identified in a study of cytomegalovirus exposure and HLA in healthy donors. V was shortened by 3 bases and J by 7 bases, with 18 bases between the two germline ends. The CDR3 totals 15 residues. CDR1 and CDR2 from the germline V gene are KGHSH and LQKENI. Amplification used 60 Vbeta primers and 13 Jbeta primers. Sequencing was performed with immunoSEQ multiplex PCR; in TCRdb, only in-frame clones are kept and a portion is missing. The sample contains around 150,000 clones, roughly three quarters of which appear only once. Study-wide results and caveats: An analysis that was carried out later associated 16,951 TCR beta sequences with HLA alleles at 0.05 false discovery rate. The productive fraction for most TCR beta V segments was about 87% or about 30% in an earlier analysis. Cytomegalovirus-associated TCR beta chains were listed, numbering 164.

For this clone: Its antigen is as yet unknown.

This TCR derives from a man between 18 and 35 years old in good health and CMV-seropositive. The specimen was PBMCs. The rearrangement joins TRBV18 to TRBJ1-2, with a weak D call TRBD1 (5 bases). The CDR3 coding sequence is TGTGCCAGCTCACCGGGGGACTCCCCCAAGGGTGGCTACACCTTC. It translates to CASSPGDSPKGGYTF.